The T cell receptor beta chain under discussion was sequenced for a study of T cell repertoires in cytomegalovirus infection. Study at large: Researchers turned to recently identified HLA-C-restricted CMV epitopes as well as well-studied HLA-B-restricted ones.

The V end was cut by 5 bases, the J end by 6 bases, with 11 bases between. Per germline, CDR1 SGHVS and CDR2 FNYEAQ. The CDR3 contains 13 residues. In the case of this clonotype: Its specificity is not known.

TCRdb reprocessed the reads via MiXCR and lists one record per CDR3 protein. In the table there are more than 250,000 distinct CDR3 sequences, around 25% of which are singletons. The clonotype was recovered from a human donor in good health (CMV status not recorded). Some clones in this sample may be carry-over from other donors' samples. Sequenced material: cultured PBMCs, taken from culture after CMV antigen stimulation. The rearrangement links TRBV7-6 to TRBJ1-5; D uncertain. CDR3 DNA sequence: TGTGCCAGCAGCCCCCATGATGGTCAGCCCCAGCATTTT. This encodes CASSPHDGQPQHF.